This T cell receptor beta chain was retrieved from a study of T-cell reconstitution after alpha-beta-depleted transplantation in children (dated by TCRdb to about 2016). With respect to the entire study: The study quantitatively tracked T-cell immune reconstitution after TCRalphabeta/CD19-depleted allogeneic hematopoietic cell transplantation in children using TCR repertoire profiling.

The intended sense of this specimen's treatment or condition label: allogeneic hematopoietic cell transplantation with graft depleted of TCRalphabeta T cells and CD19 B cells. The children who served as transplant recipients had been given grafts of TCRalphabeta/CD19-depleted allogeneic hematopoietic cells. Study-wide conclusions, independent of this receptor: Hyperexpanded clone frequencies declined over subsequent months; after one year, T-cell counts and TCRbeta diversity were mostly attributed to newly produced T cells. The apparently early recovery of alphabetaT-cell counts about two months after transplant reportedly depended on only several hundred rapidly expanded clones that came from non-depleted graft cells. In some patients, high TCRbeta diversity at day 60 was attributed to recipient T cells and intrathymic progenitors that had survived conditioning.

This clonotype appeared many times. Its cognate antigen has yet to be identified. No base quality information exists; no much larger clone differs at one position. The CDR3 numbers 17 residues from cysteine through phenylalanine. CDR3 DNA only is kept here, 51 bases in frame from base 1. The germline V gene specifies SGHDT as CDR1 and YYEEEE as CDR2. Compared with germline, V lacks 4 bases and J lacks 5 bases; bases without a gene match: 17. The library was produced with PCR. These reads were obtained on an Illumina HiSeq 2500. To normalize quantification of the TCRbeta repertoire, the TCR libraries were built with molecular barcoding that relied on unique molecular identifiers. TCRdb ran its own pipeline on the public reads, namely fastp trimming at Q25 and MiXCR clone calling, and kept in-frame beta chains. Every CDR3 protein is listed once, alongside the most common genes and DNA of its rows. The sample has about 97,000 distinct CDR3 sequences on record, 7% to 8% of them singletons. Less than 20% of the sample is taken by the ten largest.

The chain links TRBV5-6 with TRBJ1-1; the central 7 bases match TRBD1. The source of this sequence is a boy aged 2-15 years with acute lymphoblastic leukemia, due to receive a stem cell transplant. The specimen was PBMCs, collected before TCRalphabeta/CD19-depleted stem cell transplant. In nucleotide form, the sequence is TGTGCCAGCAGCGACCATGACAGGGAGGTATTCGGGACTGAAGCTTTCTTT. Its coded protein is CASSDHDREVFGTEAFF. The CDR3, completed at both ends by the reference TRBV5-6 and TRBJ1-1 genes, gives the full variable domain DAGVTQSPTHLIKTRGQQVTLRCSPKSGHDTVSWYQQALGQGPQFIFQYYEEEERQRGNFPDRFSGHQFPNYSSELNVNALLLGDSALYLCASSDHDREVFGTEAFFGQGTRLTVV.